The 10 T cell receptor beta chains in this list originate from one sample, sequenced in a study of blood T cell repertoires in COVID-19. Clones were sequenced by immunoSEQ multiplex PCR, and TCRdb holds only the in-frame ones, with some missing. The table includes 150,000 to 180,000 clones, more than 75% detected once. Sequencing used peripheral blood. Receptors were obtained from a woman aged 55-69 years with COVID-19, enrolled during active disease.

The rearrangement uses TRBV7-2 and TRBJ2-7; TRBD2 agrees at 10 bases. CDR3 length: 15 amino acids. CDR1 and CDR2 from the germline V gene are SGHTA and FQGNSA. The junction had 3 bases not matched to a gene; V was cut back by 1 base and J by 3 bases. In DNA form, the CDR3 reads TGTGCCAGCAGCTTAGTCGCTAGCGGGAGCTACGAGCAGTACTTC. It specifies CASSLVASGSYEQYF.

The CDR3, as DNA: TGTGCCAGTAGTATAGATGGGGGGAGCGTCGGGAATGAGCAGTTCTTC. The encoded protein is CASSIDGGSVGNEQFF. The chain links TRBV19 to TRBJ2-1; D possibly corresponds to TRBD2 (6 bases). Per germline, CDR1 LNHDA and CDR2 SQIVND (reference sequence). This CDR3 is built from 16 residues. Trimming cost V 0 bases and J 7 bases, with 16 bases left between them.

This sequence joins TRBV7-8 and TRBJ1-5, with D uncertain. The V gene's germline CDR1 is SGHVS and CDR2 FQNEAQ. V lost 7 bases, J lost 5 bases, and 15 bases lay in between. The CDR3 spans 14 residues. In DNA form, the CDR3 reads TGTGCCAGCACCTCTACACGGGAGGATCAGCCCCAGCATTTT. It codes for CASTSTREDQPQHF.

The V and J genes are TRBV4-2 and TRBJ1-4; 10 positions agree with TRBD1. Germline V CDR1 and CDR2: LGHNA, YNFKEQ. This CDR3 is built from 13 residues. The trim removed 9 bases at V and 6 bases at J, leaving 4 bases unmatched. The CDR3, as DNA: TGTGCCAGTGGGACAGGGGCTCATGAAAAACTGTTTTTT. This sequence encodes CASGTGAHEKLFF.

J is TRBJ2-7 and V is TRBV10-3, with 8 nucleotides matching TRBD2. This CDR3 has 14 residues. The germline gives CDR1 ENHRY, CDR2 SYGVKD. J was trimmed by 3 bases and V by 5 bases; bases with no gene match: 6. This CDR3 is CAISRLATLYEQYF. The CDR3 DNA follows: TGTGCCATCAGTAGACTAGCGACCCTCTACGAGCAGTACTTC.

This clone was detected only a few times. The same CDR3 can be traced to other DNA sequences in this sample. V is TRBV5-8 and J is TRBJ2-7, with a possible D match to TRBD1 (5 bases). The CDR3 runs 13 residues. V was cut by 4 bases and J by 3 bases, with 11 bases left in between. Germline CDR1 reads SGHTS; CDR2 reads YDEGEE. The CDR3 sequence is CASSHDRDYEQYV. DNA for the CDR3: TGTGCCAGCAGCCATGACAGAGACTACGAGCAGTACGTC.

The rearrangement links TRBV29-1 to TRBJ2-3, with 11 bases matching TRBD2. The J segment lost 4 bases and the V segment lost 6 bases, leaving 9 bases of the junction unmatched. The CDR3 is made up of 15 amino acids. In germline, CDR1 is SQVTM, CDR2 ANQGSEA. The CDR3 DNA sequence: TGCAGCGTCGCGACCGGGACTAGCGGCCCAGATACGCAGTATTTT. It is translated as CSVATGTSGPDTQYF.

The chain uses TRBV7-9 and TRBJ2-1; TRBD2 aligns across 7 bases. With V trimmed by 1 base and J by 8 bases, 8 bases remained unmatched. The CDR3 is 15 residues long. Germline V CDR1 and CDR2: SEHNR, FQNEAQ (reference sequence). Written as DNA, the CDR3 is TGTGCCAGCAGCTTAGGCGGGGGACCTAACCATGAGCAGTTCTTC. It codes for CASSLGGGPNHEQFF. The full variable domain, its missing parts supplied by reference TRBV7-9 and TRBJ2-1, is DTGVSQNPRHKITKRGQNVTFRCDPISEHNRLYWYRQTLGQGPEFLTYFQNEAQLEKSRLLSDRFSAERPKGSFSTLEIQRTEQGDSAMYLCASSLGGGPNHEQFFGPGTRLTVL.

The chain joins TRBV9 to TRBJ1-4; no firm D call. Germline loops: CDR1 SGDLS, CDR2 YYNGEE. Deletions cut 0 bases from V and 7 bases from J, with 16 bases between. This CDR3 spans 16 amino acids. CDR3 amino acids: CASSVEGSTGSEKLFF. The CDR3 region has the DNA TGTGCCAGCAGCGTAGAGGGCAGCACTGGGAGTGAAAAACTGTTTTTT.

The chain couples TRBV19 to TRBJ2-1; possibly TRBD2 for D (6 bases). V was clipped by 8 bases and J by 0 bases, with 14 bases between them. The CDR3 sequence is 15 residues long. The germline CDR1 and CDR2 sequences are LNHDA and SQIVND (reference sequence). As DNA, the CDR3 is TGTGCCAGTCAGGAGGGCCTAAGCTCCTACAATGAGCAGTTCTTC. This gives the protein CASQEGLSSYNEQFF.